This note documents a single T cell receptor beta chain sequence. Membership in each cohort depended on participant-reported clinical history. The data were taken from a study of blood T cell repertoires in COVID-19. The overall study: COVID-19 samples, acute and convalescent, were from the United States, Italy and Spain.

CDR3 length: 15 amino acids. Germline values: CDR1 LGHNT, CDR2 FRNRAP. V gave up 6 bases and J gave up 6 bases, with 17 bases separating them. Method: immunoSEQ multiplex PCR; TCRdb's copy keeps in-frame clones and lacks some. Of around 390,000 clones listed, about 86% are singletons. The TCR originated in a woman aged 45-60 years who had recovered from COVID-19. The genes are TRBV12-5 and TRBJ2-2; D is perhaps TRBD1 (7 bases). The specimen was PBMCs or T cells enriched from blood (not recorded which). CDR3 sequence (DNA): TGTGCTAGTGGGAAAGCCGACAGGGACTCCGGGGAGCTGTTTTTT. It translates to CASGKADRDSGELFF.